This entry lists 29 T cell receptor beta chains sequenced from one sample in a study of shared clonotypes between healthy human individuals. Here immunoSEQ multiplex PCR was the method, and the copy in TCRdb shows in-frame clones only, minus some. The sample has about 1.5 million clones; roughly 96% are singletons. Source material: naive CD4+ T cells sorted from blood. Documented subset: CD45RA+ positively selected. All receptors come from a man between 25 and 39 years old in good health.

In the case of this clone: This specimen includes other DNA sequences encoding the same CDR3. This chain connects TRBV28 to TRBJ2-7; tentative D call: TRBD1 (6 bases). The V and J ends lost 5 bases and 4 bases respectively, with 9 bases between them. The CDR3 is 12 residues long. Germline assignment: CDR1 MDHEN and CDR2 SYDVKM. The CDR3 nucleotides read TGTGCCAGCAGTCTCCAGGGGTACGAGCAGTACTTC. Translating gives CASSLQGYEQYF. Together with reference TRBV28 and TRBJ2-7, the CDR3 gives the full variable domain: DVKVTQSSRYLVKRTGEKVFLECVQDMDHENMFWYRQDPGLGLRLIYFSYDVKMKEKGDIPEGYSVSREKKERFSLILESASTNQTSMYLCASSLQGYEQYFGPGTRLTVT.

This chain connects TRBV5-5 to TRBJ1-5; unclear D gene. V was trimmed by 2 bases and J by 1 base, leaving 13 bases between them. Looked up from germline, CDR1 is SGHKS and CDR2 is YYEKEE (reference sequence). The length of the CDR3 is 16 residues. The DNA of the CDR3 is TGTGCCAGCAGCTTACACGGGGAGGTAAGCAATCAGCCCCAGCATTTT. The encoded protein is CASSLHGEVSNQPQHF.

This rearrangement joins TRBV28 to TRBJ2-5, with 8 bases lining up with TRBD1. The trim removed 6 bases at V and 3 bases at J, leaving 9 bases unmatched. The length of the CDR3 is 15 residues. Per the germline V gene, CDR1 is MDHEN and CDR2 is SYDVKM. The CDR3 loop is CASRTPRTGKETQYF. The CDR3 DNA is TGTGCCAGCAGGACACCAAGGACAGGGAAAGAGACCCAGTACTTC.

This chain connects TRBV6-1 to TRBJ2-3; D not certain. Per germline, CDR1 MNHNS and CDR2 SASEGT. The CDR3 is 15 amino acids. Trimming left V 0 bases short and J 0 bases short, with 7 bases between. The CDR3 bases are TGTGCCAGCAGTGAAGCCTTGATCAGCACAGATACGCAGTATTTT. Its translation is CASSEALISTDTQYF.

The CDR3 nucleotides are TGTGCCAGCAGCCCCGCGAGGGTGGCCCAGCCCCAGCATTTT. It specifies CASSPARVAQPQHF. V is TRBV28 and J is TRBJ1-5; D is undetermined. CDR1 is MDHEN, CDR2 SYDVKM, per germline. This CDR3 comprises 14 residues. V was pared by 6 bases and J by 7 bases, with 16 bases between.

This chain links TRBV5-6 with TRBJ2-7, with TRBD2 matching 10 bases. The V segment lost 1 base and the J segment 3 bases; nucleotides outside the gene matches: 7. CDR3 length equals 16 residues. CDR1 is SGHDT and CDR2 is YYEEEE in the germline V gene. Written as DNA, the CDR3 is TGTGCCAGCAGCTTGATCTCGTCTAGCGGGAGCTACGAGCAGTACTTC. Residues: CASSLISSSGSYEQYF.

This chain links TRBV5-4 with TRBJ1-3; no firm D call. The ends were cut back, 0 bases at V and 1 base at J, with 8 bases in the middle. Germline V lookup: CDR1 SGHNT, CDR2 YYREEE (reference sequence). The CDR3 has 15 residues. The DNA of the CDR3 is TGTGCCAGCAGCTTGGTTGGCGAATCTGGAAACACCATATATTTT. Protein product: CASSLVGESGNTIYF. The variable domain in full, with the rest retrieved from reference TRBV5-4 and TRBJ1-3, is ETGVTQSPTHLIKTRGQQVTLRCSSQSGHNTVSWYQQALGQGPQFIFQYYREEENGRGNFPPRFSGLQFPNYSSELNVNALELDDSALYLCASSLVGESGNTIYFGEGSWLTVV.

The chain combines TRBV15 with TRBJ2-7, with D perhaps matching TRBD1 or TRBD2 (5 bases each). CDR3 length: 17 amino acids. Germline V lookup: CDR1 LNHNV, CDR2 YYDKDF (reference sequence). V was shortened by 0 bases and J by 3 bases, with 18 bases between the two germline ends. The CDR3 loop is CATSREWGKQAIYEQYF. In DNA form, the CDR3 reads TGTGCCACCAGCAGAGAGTGGGGGAAACAGGCTATCTACGAGCAGTACTTC.

The chain joins TRBV6-1 to TRBJ1-1, with a weak D call TRBD1 (6 bases). Per the germline V gene, CDR1 is MNHNS and CDR2 is SASEGT. The CDR3 loop spans 13 amino acids. V was cut by 7 bases and J by 4 bases, with 13 bases left in between. This CDR3 is CASNTGWGTEAFF. The CDR3 DNA follows: TGTGCCAGCAACACAGGGTGGGGCACTGAAGCTTTCTTT.

V and J are TRBV29-1 and TRBJ1-1; D is ambiguous. Germline CDR1 and CDR2: SQVTM and ANQGSEA. CDR3 length equals 8 residues. Trimming left V 3 bases short and J 8 bases short, with 1 base between. The CDR3 spells CSVEEAFF. CDR3 nucleotide sequence: TGCAGCGTTGAGGAAGCTTTCTTT.

The chain uses TRBV6-5 and TRBJ1-1; possible D gene TRBD1, 5 bases. The CDR3 runs 13 residues. Germline loops: CDR1 MNHEY, CDR2 SVGAGI. V dropped 6 bases and J dropped 10 bases, with 18 bases sitting between them. The CDR3 loop reads CASSRTGGFVAFF. CDR3 DNA sequence: TGTGCCAGCAGCCGAACGGGGGGGTTTGTAGCTTTCTTT.

This chain uses TRBV10-3 with TRBJ2-3; 7 nucleotides match TRBD2. The ends lost 10 bases at V and 6 bases at J; junction bases unmatched: 7. This CDR3 spans 12 amino acids. CDR1 ENHRY and CDR2 SYGVKD come from the germline V gene. The CDR3 is CATKGGPDTQYF. Written as DNA, the CDR3 is TGTGCCACTAAGGGAGGGCCGGATACGCAGTATTTT.

The chain couples TRBV10-3 to TRBJ2-3; D might be TRBD1 (5 bases). Germline CDR1 reads ENHRY; CDR2 reads SYGVKD. The V end lost 4 bases, the J end lost 4 bases, and 9 bases lay between the germline ends. The CDR3 sequence is 13 residues long. The CDR3 here is CAISVSRADTQYF. For the CDR3, the DNA is TGTGCCATCAGTGTATCCAGGGCAGATACGCAGTATTTT.

The genes are TRBV5-1 and TRBJ1-2; tentative D call: TRBD1 (5 bases). Germline V gives CDR1 SGHRS, CDR2 YFSETQ. Trimming stripped 4 bases from V and 7 bases from J, with 17 bases between. The CDR3 extends over 14 amino acids. The CDR3 spells CASSPLRGNGGYTF. DNA for the CDR3: TGCGCCAGCAGCCCATTACGGGGGAACGGTGGCTACACCTTC.

The chain combines TRBV19 with TRBJ1-1; D is ambiguous. This CDR3 spans 12 amino acids. The V and J ends lost 6 bases and 8 bases respectively, with 13 bases between them. The germline V gene encodes CDR1 LNHDA and CDR2 SQIVND (reference sequence). Written as DNA, the CDR3 is TGTGCCAGTAGCCCGTTTCGGGAAGAAGCTTTCTTT. It codes for CASSPFREEAFF.

To note about this clone: The same CDR3 can be traced to other DNA sequences in this sample. The genes are TRBV2 and TRBJ1-1; D not certain. The V gene's germline CDR1 is SNHLY and CDR2 FYNNEI. This CDR3 region has 11 residues. The germline V and J ends were trimmed by 4 bases and 3 bases, with 3 bases remaining between them. The CDR3 loop is CASSGDTEAFF. The DNA of the CDR3 is TGTGCCAGCAGTGGGGACACTGAAGCTTTCTTT.

This clone has just one count. The rearrangement links TRBV2 to TRBJ2-3; D gene unclear. Germline V gene sequence: CDR1 SNHLY, CDR2 FYNNEI. The CDR3 covers 12 residues. V was shortened by 5 bases and J by 7 bases, with 10 bases between the two germline ends. This chain's CDR3 is CASSNRDYTQYF. In DNA form, the CDR3 reads TGTGCCAGCAGTAATCGAGACTATACGCAGTATTTT. The full variable domain, completed using reference TRBV2 and TRBJ2-3, is EPEVTQTPSHQVTQMGQEVILRCVPISNHLYFYWYRQILGQKVEFLVSFYNNEISEKSEIFDDQFSVERPDGSNFTLKIRSTKLEDSAMYFCASSNRDYTQYFGPGTRLTVL.

The gene calls are TRBV29-1 and TRBJ2-1; no clear D. V lost 0 bases, J lost 0 bases, and 9 bases lay in between. The germline CDR1 and CDR2 sequences are SQVTM and ANQGSEA. The CDR3 length is 15 residues. CDR3 sequence reads: CSVEDYALSYNEQFF. The CDR3 DNA follows: TGCAGCGTTGAAGATTACGCCCTCTCCTACAATGAGCAGTTCTTC.

The gene calls are TRBV5-1 and TRBJ1-5; the D gene is possibly TRBD1 (5 bases). Trimming left V 4 bases short and J 4 bases short, with 15 bases between. The CDR3 sequence is 15 residues long. Germline V gives CDR1 SGHRS, CDR2 YFSETQ. The CDR3 bases are TGCGCCAGCAGCCAAGGGGCAGGCCGGAATCAGCCCCAGCATTTT. As protein: CASSQGAGRNQPQHF.

The chain links TRBV5-1 to TRBJ1-4; D unresolved. Germline CDR1 reads SGHRS; CDR2 reads YFSETQ. This CDR3 has 14 amino acids. Trimming left V 0 bases short and J 8 bases short, with 11 bases between. CDR3 DNA: TGCGCCAGCAGCTTGGACGCGACGAGCGAAAAACTGTTTTTT. Protein: CASSLDATSEKLFF.

The chain's CDR3 is CASQTANTGELFF. CDR3 nucleotide sequence: TGCGCCAGTCAGACAGCGAACACCGGGGAGCTGTTTTTT. V is TRBV10-1 and J is TRBJ2-2; tentatively, D is TRBD1 (5 bases). Trimming removed 9 bases from V and 0 bases from J, with 8 bases in between. The CDR3 has 13 residues. Germline V CDR1 and CDR2: WNHNN, SYGVQD (reference sequence).

The gene calls are TRBV4-2 and TRBJ2-6; D is unclear. Germline V CDR1 and CDR2: LGHNA, YNFKEQ. Trimming pared 5 bases from V and 5 bases from J, leaving 22 bases between. CDR3 length: 18 amino acids. Here the CDR3 DNA reads TGTGCCAGCAGCAGCGCTGTCAAAGGTTACAGTCGGGCCAACGTCCTGACTTTC. Its protein product is CASSSAVKGYSRANVLTF.

This clone appeared once. J is TRBJ2-7 and V is TRBV6-6; D gene unclear. The CDR3 runs 14 residues. CDR1 and CDR2 from the germline V gene are MNHNY and SVGAGI (reference sequence). V was pared by 0 bases and J by 6 bases, with 12 bases between. CDR3 amino acids: CASSYSPVLREQYF. The CDR3 DNA reads TGTGCCAGCAGTTACTCTCCAGTATTACGCGAGCAGTACTTC.

This clone was found once. The V and J genes are TRBV5-5 and TRBJ2-3, with D unresolved. CDR1 is SGHKS, CDR2 YYEKEE, per germline (reference sequence). The CDR3 covers 13 residues. V was shortened by 1 base and J by 5 bases, with 8 bases between the two germline ends. CDR3 sequence (DNA): TGTGCCAGCAGCTTGCCGTTAGGAGATACGCAGTATTTT. Its translation: CASSLPLGDTQYF.

V usage is TRBV5-4 and J usage is TRBJ2-3; D not certain. Germline CDR1 reads SGHNT; CDR2 reads YYREEE (reference sequence). V was trimmed by 4 bases and J by 4 bases, leaving 10 bases between them. CDR3 length: 13 amino acids. The CDR3 DNA sequence: TGTGCCAGCAGCCCGACGCAATCAGATACGCAGTATTTT. Translating it yields CASSPTQSDTQYF.

The rearrangement links TRBV5-4 to TRBJ2-1; 8 bases are a match to TRBD2. From germline, CDR1 is SGHNT and CDR2 YYREEE (reference sequence). With 4 bases clipped from V and 3 bases from J, the junction kept 6 bases outside the gene matches. This CDR3 is 15 amino acids long. In nucleotides, the CDR3 is TGTGCCAGCAGCATCGGGACTAGGGACTACAATGAGCAGTTCTTC. Amino acid sequence: CASSIGTRDYNEQFF.

The chain employs TRBV19 and TRBJ2-1; 12 bases match TRBD2. V was clipped by 3 bases and J by 4 bases; unmatched bases: 4. This CDR3 contains 16 residues. Germline assignment: CDR1 LNHDA and CDR2 SQIVND (reference sequence). CDR3 protein: CASSIGTSGPYNEQFF. In nucleotides, the CDR3 is TGTGCCAGTAGTATTGGGACTAGCGGGCCTTACAATGAGCAGTTCTTC.

The chain joins TRBV21-1 to TRBJ2-2; the table's D gene call, TRBD2, was not cross checked with the DNA. TRBV21-1 is flagged as a pseudogene. The CDR3 sequence is 16 residues long. The CDR3 loop is CASWPKRLGGTGELFF. For the CDR3, the DNA is TGTGCCAGCTGGCCGAAACGACTAGGAGGGACCGGGGAGCTGTTTTTT.

The CDR3 loop reads CASSAKTSSRNGSTDTQYF. CDR3 nucleotide sequence: TGCGCCAGCAGTGCAAAGACTAGTTCCAGAAATGGAAGCACAGATACGCAGTATTTT. The V gene is TRBV10-1, the J gene TRBJ2-3; weak D call: TRBD2 (6 bases). This CDR3 contains 19 residues. V lost 4 bases to trimming and J lost 0 bases, with 23 bases between them. Germline CDR1 is WNHNN and CDR2 is SYGVQD (reference sequence).